The 28 T cell receptor beta chains reported below all come from one sample, sequenced in a study of Graves' ophthalmopathy and Graves' hyperthyroidism. Amplified TCR beta CDR3 regions were obtained using RNA transcripts as template. An opening RT-PCR round employed HTBI primers and preceded a second-round multiplex PCR. From the multiplex PCR reads, TCRdb called clonotypes with MiXCR, one entry per CDR3 protein. The data show hundreds of thousands of distinct CDR3 sequences, less than 55% seen once. Sequenced sample: peripheral blood. The receptors derive from an adult man with Graves' ophthalmopathy.

A remark on this clonotype: The germline gene is not matched at one end of the junction; a read error may be the cause. The chain combines TRBV2 with TRBJ2-2; 14 bases are shared with TRBD2. Germline CDR1 is SNHLY and CDR2 is FYNNEI. The CDR3 has 18 residues. The CDR3 loop reads CASRPGTSGSLDTGELSW. The CDR3 DNA reads TGTGCCAGCAGGCCCGGGACTAGCGGGAGTTTGGACACCGGGGAGCTGTCTTGG.

This clonotype appeared many times. The genes are TRBV29-1 and TRBJ1-2; TRBD1 is a possible D gene (5 bases). Trimming cost V 3 bases and J 6 bases, with 8 bases left between them. Per the germline V gene, CDR1 is SQVTM and CDR2 is ANQGSEA. The CDR3 extends over 11 amino acids. The CDR3 sequence: CSVDGGDGYTF. For the CDR3, the DNA is TGCAGCGTTGACGGGGGGGATGGCTACACCTTC.

The chain links TRBV29-1 to TRBJ1-2, with 9 bases matching TRBD1. Germline CDR1 SQVTM, CDR2 ANQGSEA. V dropped 6 bases and J dropped 8; count of bases not matched to a gene: 22. CDR3 length equals 17 residues. The DNA of the CDR3 is TGCAGCGTCAAAACAAAAACAACAGGGGGCGCCTCTTGGGGCTACACCTTC. This gives the protein CSVKTKTTGGASWGYTF.

V is TRBV7-3 and J is TRBJ1-6; a possible D gene is TRBD1 (5 bases). Trimming took off 2 bases at V and 1 base at J, with 9 bases between the two ends. The CDR3 extends over 16 amino acids. Germline CDR1 and CDR2: SGHTA and FQGTGA. The CDR3 coding sequence is TGTGCCAGCAGCTTATTAGACAGATCCTATAATTCACCCCTCCACTTT. Translated: CASSLLDRSYNSPLHF.

With regard to this clonotype: One junction end disagrees with the germline gene, perhaps due to a read error. This rearrangement joins TRBV11-1 to TRBJ2-7, with 8 bases lining up with TRBD1. The CDR3 loop spans 16 amino acids. Germline assignment: CDR1 SGHAT and CDR2 FQDESV (reference sequence). The CDR3 bases are TGCGCCAGCAGCTTGGGTGGGACAGGAGACTCCTACGAGCAGTACTTC. Encoded protein: CASSLGGTGDSYEQYF.

The J gene is TRBJ2-2, the V gene TRBV5-8; 7 bases map to TRBD2. CDR3 size: 15 residues. Germline CDR1 and CDR2: SGHTS and YDEGEE. V gave up 4 bases and J gave up 6 bases; unmatched junction bases: 9. DNA of the CDR3: TGTGCCAGCAGCCTGGCCGGGACTAAATCCGGGGAGCTGTTTTTT. It is translated as CASSLAGTKSGELFF.

The chain employs TRBV9 and TRBJ1-1, with D maybe TRBD1 (5 bases). Germline lookup yields CDR1 SGDLS and CDR2 YYNGEE. The CDR3 is 13 amino acids. Trimming removed 4 bases from V and 11 bases from J, with 18 bases in between. The CDR3 reads CASSQDWEQEAFF. DNA of the CDR3: TGTGCCAGCAGCCAAGATTGGGAACAGGAGGCTTTCTTT.

This rearrangement joins TRBV2 to TRBJ2-7; 8 bases match TRBD1. The CDR3 extends over 14 amino acids. Per germline, CDR1 SNHLY and CDR2 FYNNEI. J lost 0 bases, V lost 7 bases, and 5 bases had no gene match. The CDR3 DNA reads as TGTGCCAGCACCAGACAGGGGAGCTCCTACGAGCAGTACTTC. It specifies CASTRQGSSYEQYF.

The chain has TRBV7-9 and TRBJ1-5; tentative D call: TRBD1 (5 bases). The CDR3 has 17 amino acids. V shed 5 bases and J shed 2 bases, with 19 bases lying between them. Per germline, CDR1 SEHNR and CDR2 FQNEAQ (reference sequence). CDR3 nucleotides: TGTGCCAGCAGCCTAAGTGTCGGGGCGGACGGCAATCAGCCCCAGCATTTT. Translated, it gives CASSLSVGADGNQPQHF.

J is TRBJ2-7 and V is TRBV4-1; 9 positions agree with TRBD2. V lost 0 bases, J lost 4 bases, and 10 bases stayed unmatched. This CDR3 is 17 amino acids long. Germline CDR1 is MGHRA and CDR2 is YSYEKL. The CDR3 sequence is CASSQDSGSPEGYEQYF. CDR3 DNA: TGCGCCAGCAGCCAAGATAGCGGGAGCCCTGAGGGGTACGAGCAGTACTTC.

The chain joins TRBV2 to TRBJ2-5; TRBD2 might be the D (6 bases). V lost 7 bases and J lost 5, with 14 bases in between. CDR3 size: 13 residues. CDR1 is SNHLY and CDR2 is FYNNEI in the germline V gene. The CDR3, as DNA: TGTGCCAGCAAGTGGGGGGAGAGGGAGACCCAGTACTTC. Encoded protein: CASKWGERETQYF. Full variable domain (outside the CDR3, taken from reference TRBV2 and TRBJ2-5): EPEVTQTPSHQVTQMGQEVILRCVPISNHLYFYWYRQILGQKVEFLVSFYNNEISEKSEIFDDQFSVERPDGSNFTLKIRSTKLEDSAMYFCASKWGERETQYFGPGTRLLVL.

Many counts were recorded for this clonotype. The chain joins TRBV16 to TRBJ2-7; D is undetermined. V was cut by 2 bases and J by 2 bases, with 7 bases left in between. Germline loops: CDR1 KGHSY, CDR2 FQNENV. CDR3 length: 13 residues. The CDR3 reads CASSQVQAYEQYF. The CDR3 region has the DNA TGTGCCAGCAGCCAAGTCCAGGCCTACGAGCAGTACTTC.

The chain uses TRBV29-1 and TRBJ2-7; D possibly corresponds to TRBD2 (7 bases). The J call is in doubt because the DNA end fits TRBJ2-1 better. Germline values: CDR1 SQVTM, CDR2 ANQGSEA. This CDR3 contains 12 residues. The CDR3 here is CSVVLGGAEQFF. CDR3 DNA: TGCAGCGTAGTCTTGGGGGGGGCTGAACAGTTCTTC.

The chain carries TRBV5-8 and TRBJ2-7, with D possibly matching TRBD2 (6 bases). V lost 2 bases to trimming and J lost 4 bases, with 10 bases between them. The CDR3 consists of 13 residues. Germline CDR1 is SGHTS and CDR2 is YDEGEE. The chain's CDR3 is CASSLDLAYEQYF. The CDR3 nucleotides are TGTGCCAGCAGCTTAGATCTAGCGTACGAGCAGTACTTC.

The chain uses TRBV2 and TRBJ1-6, with TRBD1 matching 7 bases. The CDR3 is 16 residues long. V shed 6 bases, J shed 7 bases, and the junction held 12 bases outside the gene matches. Germline V CDR1 and CDR2: SNHLY, FYNNEI. CDR3 amino acids: CASRGPPGGANSPLHF. CDR3 coding DNA: TGTGCCAGCAGGGGCCCACCAGGGGGGGCAAATTCACCCCTCCACTTT.

The chain carries TRBV2 and TRBJ2-7; 11 bases fit TRBD1. The CDR3 is 17 residues long. The germline V gene has CDR1 SNHLY and CDR2 FYNNEI. Trimming took 1 base from V and 5 from J; bases not matched to a gene: 10. As DNA, the CDR3 is TGTGCCAGCAGTGAAGGGACAGGGGGCGCGGTTCGACACGAGCAGTACTTC. Translated, it gives CASSEGTGGAVRHEQYF.

The CDR3 DNA follows: TGTGCCATCAGTGAGTCGAACGGGGAAGGTGAAAAACTGTTTTTT. Protein: CAISESNGEGEKLFF. The chain couples TRBV10-3 to TRBJ1-4; D is uncertain. V was shortened by 0 bases and J by 7 bases, with 12 bases between the two germline ends. Germline assignment: CDR1 ENHRY and CDR2 SYGVKD. This CDR3 spans 15 amino acids.

This clonotype was seen a handful of times. The rearrangement links TRBV6-5 to TRBJ2-6, with D hard to call. CDR1 is MNHEY, CDR2 SVGAGI, per germline. Trimming left V 0 bases short and J 1 base short, with 10 bases between. There are 17 residues in the CDR3. CDR3 bases: TGTGCCAGCAGTTACTCGAACATACCGTCTGGGGCCAACGTCCTGACTTTC. It translates to CASSYSNIPSGANVLTF.

The rearrangement links TRBV2 to TRBJ1-4, with D maybe TRBD1 (6 bases). Trimming pared 4 bases from V and 0 bases from J, leaving 9 bases between. The CDR3 extends over 15 amino acids. Germline CDR1 and CDR2: SNHLY and FYNNEI. The CDR3 here is CASSGTATTNEKLFF. CDR3 DNA: TGTGCCAGCAGTGGGACAGCCACAACTAATGAAAAACTGTTTTTT.

As to this clonotype: The junction departs from the called germline gene at one end, perhaps through a read error. The rearrangement links TRBV7-7 to TRBJ2-5; TRBD1 might be the D (6 bases). The germline gives CDR1 SSHAT, CDR2 FNYEAQ (reference sequence). This CDR3 contains 12 residues. CDR3 sequence: CASRPQGETQYF. The CDR3 region has the DNA TGTGCTAGCAGACCGCAGGGGGAGACCCAGTACTTC.

CDR3 protein: CASSLLGREETQYF. The DNA of the CDR3 is TGTGCCAGCAGCCTCCTCGGCAGAGAAGAGACCCAGTACTTC. The V gene is TRBV5-6, the J gene TRBJ2-5; D not certain. Germline V gene lookup returns CDR1 SGHDT and CDR2 YYEEEE. This CDR3 has 14 residues. V was clipped by 4 bases and J by 3 bases, with 13 bases between them.

Comments on this clonotype: Being one base from a much bigger clone, this may be a read error. CDR3 sequence: CASSQGPSYERYF. CDR3 bases: TGCGCCAGCAGTCAGGGTCCCTCCTACGAGCGGTACTTC. The chain employs TRBV10-2 and TRBJ2-7; maybe TRBD1 (5 bases). CDR3 length: 13 amino acids. Germline values: CDR1 WSHSY, CDR2 SAAADI.

A note on this clonotype: A much larger clone differs from this one at a single base, so this may be a read error. V and J are TRBV7-9 and TRBJ1-1; a possible D gene is TRBD1 (5 bases). The CDR3 contains 14 residues. V lost 3 bases, J lost 10 bases, and 18 bases lay in between. The germline V gene encodes CDR1 SEHNR and CDR2 FQNEAQ (reference sequence). CDR3 protein: CASSFMAGSAGAFF. CDR3 DNA: TGTGCCAGCAGCTTTATGGCAGGGTCGGCTGGAGCTTTCTTT.

The rearrangement links TRBV20-1 to TRBJ2-2, with 8 positions matching TRBD2. The CDR3 runs 14 residues. CDR1 DFQATT and CDR2 SNEGSKA come from the germline V gene (reference sequence). J lost 0 bases, V lost 6 bases, and 3 bases had no gene match. The CDR3: CSAREGANTGELFF. The CDR3 coding sequence is TGCAGTGCCCGGGAGGGAGCGAACACCGGGGAGCTGTTTTTT.

The rearrangement joins TRBV7-3 to TRBJ1-2, with D maybe TRBD1 (5 bases). The CDR3 covers 13 residues. Germline loops: CDR1 SGHTA, CDR2 FQGTGA. Trimming removed 3 bases from V and 8 bases from J, with 13 bases in between. CDR3 in amino acids: CASSFRGGEGYTF. Here the CDR3 DNA reads TGTGCCAGCAGCTTTCGCGGGGGAGAAGGCTACACCTTC.

Only a few counts were recorded for this clonotype. This sequence joins TRBV5-6 and TRBJ1-5, with unresolved D. Deletions cut 0 bases from V and 6 bases from J, with 10 bases between. In germline, CDR1 is SGHDT, CDR2 YYEEEE. The CDR3 sequence is 14 residues long. CDR3 bases: TGTGCCAGCAGCTTGGCGGGGTGGGGTCAGCCCCAGCATTTT. Translated: CASSLAGWGQPQHF.

The rearrangement links TRBV19 to TRBJ1-4; 10 positions agree with TRBD1. The length of the CDR3 is 17 residues. Per the germline V gene, CDR1 is LNHDA and CDR2 is SQIVND (reference sequence). Trimming removed 4 bases from V and 6 bases from J; junction bases left unmatched: 11. Written as DNA, the CDR3 is TGTGCCAGTAGTACACTCGCGACAGGGGGCGTGGATGAAAAACTGTTTTTT. The encoded protein is CASSTLATGGVDEKLFF.

In DNA form, the CDR3 reads TGTGCCAGCAGCTTAGTAGGAGTGCTAGGGGATCAGCCCCAGCATTTT. This encodes CASSLVGVLGDQPQHF. This rearrangement joins TRBV7-9 to TRBJ1-5; maybe TRBD1 (5 bases). The germline V and J ends were trimmed by 1 base and 5 bases, with 15 bases remaining between them. Germline lookup yields CDR1 SEHNR and CDR2 FQNEAQ (reference sequence). This CDR3 comprises 16 residues.